This T cell receptor (beta chain) stems from a study of blood T cell repertoires in COVID-19. Overall study context: Samples of COVID-19 (acute and convalescent) were obtained from the United States, Italy and Spain. Sources were T cells, B-cell-depleted T cells, or PBMCs; the material itself was cDNA or gDNA.

The ends lost 4 bases at V and 4 bases at J; junction bases unmatched: 9. This CDR3 comprises 15 residues. CDR1 and CDR2 (germline): PRHDT, FYEKMQ (reference sequence). This clone was counted a few times. The protocol was immunoSEQ multiplex PCR, while the TCRdb copy is restricted to in-frame clones and leaves out a portion. The sample carries 120,000 or so clones, about 85% recorded once. V usage is TRBV13 and J usage is TRBJ2-5, with 7 bases that match TRBD2. The sequencing input was peripheral blood. This TCR came from a man in his sixties with acute or convalescent COVID-19. CDR3 sequence reads: CASSYRSGGGETQYF. In DNA form, the CDR3 reads TGTGCCAGCAGCTACCGGAGCGGCGGGGGAGAGACCCAGTACTTC.